A selection of T cell receptor beta chains follows, all from one sample in a study of human T cells and chemical hapten exposure. MiXCR, run by TCRdb on the RACE reads, gives a single entry per CDR3 protein. This table holds tens of thousands of distinct CDR3 sequences, 9% to 12% found once. The specimen was whole blood, collected in connection with sensitization to the hapten diphenylcyclopropenone (DPC). All receptors derive from a man aged 45-65 years with alopecia areata. Some clones in this sample may be carry-over from other donors' samples. The CDR3 runs from the conserved cysteine through the conserved F or W. A D gene is named only where the DNA matches it firmly. Rows may omit the clone size; those that give it use once, few, many or a size class.

TRBV5-4,14,NA,many,TRBJ2-1,CASSLRDLYNEQFF,TGTGCCAGCAGCCTCAGGGATCTTTACAATGAGCAGTTCTTC
TRBV7-3,13,NA,NA,TRBJ2-3,CASSLREADTQYF,TGTGCCAGCAGCTTAAGGGAGGCAGATACGCAGTATTTT
TRBV12-3/TRBV12-4,11,NA,many,TRBJ2-7,CASSLGGEQYF,TGTGCCAGCAGTTTAGGGGGGGAGCAGTACTTC
TRBV11-2,14,NA,many,TRBJ2-3,CASSLFGTTDTQYF,TGTGCCAGCAGCTTGTTCGGGACAACAGATACGCAGTATTTT
TRBV5-1,14,TRBD1,NA,TRBJ2-7,CASSSGQGSYEQYF,TGCGCCAGCAGCTCGGGACAGGGGTCCTACGAGCAGTACTTC
TRBV2,13,NA,many,TRBJ2-5,CASSRAVQETQYF,TGTGCCAGCAGTAGGGCGGTCCAAGAGACCCAGTACTTC
TRBV19,15,NA,many,TRBJ1-5,CASSIPGASNQPQHF,TGTGCCAGTAGTATTCCCGGGGCCAGCAATCAGCCCCAGCATTTT
TRBV5-1,19,TRBD2,many,TRBJ2-1,CASSLGLAGAPSSYNEQFF,TGCGCCAGCAGCTTAGGACTAGCGGGAGCCCCAAGCTCCTACAATGAGCAGTTCTTC
TRBV28,13,NA,few,TRBJ2-4,CASTVRPRSIQYF,TGTGCCAGCACCGTTCGACCCAGGAGCATTCAGTACTTC
TRBV29-1,11,NA,NA,TRBJ1-1,CSVDMITEAFF,TGCAGCGTAGACATGATAACTGAAGCTTTCTTT
TRBV6-6,15,NA,many,TRBJ2-4,CASSYAGFLGDIQYF,TGTGCCAGCAGTTACGCGGGTTTTTTAGGTGACATTCAGTACTTC
TRBV7-2,16,NA,many,TRBJ1-6,CASSPRGGDYNSPLHF,TGTGCCAGCAGCCCCCGGGGAGGAGACTATAATTCACCCCTCCACTTT
TRBV29-1,14,NA,many,TRBJ1-3,CSVGGRSSGNTIYF,TGCAGCGTTGGGGGCCGTAGCTCTGGAAACACCATATATTTT
TRBV7-9,15,TRBD2,many,TRBJ2-1,CASIPPGLVFFEQFF,TGTGCCAGCATCCCACCGGGACTAGTCTTCTTTGAGCAGTTCTTC